The text below deals with one T cell receptor (beta chain). The sample is drawn from a study of blood T cell repertoires in COVID-19. Here immunoSEQ multiplex PCR was the method, and the copy in TCRdb shows in-frame clones only, minus some. The table has fewer than 200,000 clones, almost 80% seen once. CDR1 and CDR2 from the germline V gene are GTSNPN and SVGIG (reference sequence). V shed 6 bases and J shed 1 base, with 14 bases lying between them. The CDR3 extends over 14 amino acids. The sequencing sample was made of peripheral blood. The sequence came from a woman aged 70-85 years with acute or convalescent COVID-19. This chain connects TRBV30 to TRBJ2-3; perhaps TRBD2 as D (5 bases). The chain's CDR3 is CACDRGVGTDTQYF. The CDR3 nucleotides read TGTGCCTGTGACCGGGGAGTGGGCACAGATACGCAGTATTTT.